The TCR beta chain under discussion was sequenced for a study of blood T cells in healthy people across ages. Findings and caveats of the study: It was the long-lived donors that had more naive CD4+ cells and higher diversity than aged donors.

V dropped 1 base and J dropped 1 base, with 13 bases sitting between them. CDR3 length: 17 amino acids. CDR1 is SGHTA and CDR2 is FQGNSA in the germline V gene. Notes on this clonotype: As yet, its antigen is unknown.

Primed by a sample-barcoded 5' primer and a J-beta primer mix, a second PCR proceeded for about 7 to 12 cycles. Every sample returned 2.5 million or more CDR3-containing paired-end reads. TCRdb reprocessed the 5' RACE reads with MiXCR, giving one entry per CDR3 protein. The data hold about 280,000 distinct CDR3 sequences, with around 30% observed a single time. The specimen sequenced was blood. The TCR comes from a woman in her 70s in good health. The chain joins TRBV7-2 to TRBJ1-4; D not certain. CDR3 residues: CASSLVAASRTNEKLFF. CDR3 coding DNA: TGTGCCAGCAGCTTAGTTGCGGCTTCCAGAACTAATGAAAAACTGTTTTTT.